One sample yielded the 31 T cell receptor beta chains listed below, sequenced in a study of CD8+CD57+ T cells in acquired aplastic anemia. According to the study, genomic DNA was the template for TCR beta VDJ and CDR3 profiling. TCRdb used MiXCR to reprocess the reads, holding one entry per CDR3 protein. The profile shows 160,000 or so distinct CDR3 sequences, more than 45% of them singletons. Those patients picked for sequencing had displayed CD8+CD57+ cell expansion on flow cytometry. Specimen: sorted CD4+, CD8+, or CD8+CD57+ T cells (not recorded which) from PBMCs. The source of these receptors is a human donor with aplastic anemia.

As for this clonotype: The junction departs from germline at one end; a sequencing error may be responsible. The V and J genes are TRBV20-1 and TRBJ2-3; 8 nucleotides line up with TRBD1. Per germline, CDR1 DFQATT and CDR2 SNEGSKA (reference sequence). This CDR3 comprises 15 residues. DNA for the CDR3: TGCAGTGCTAGAGGTCACAGGGGGACCACAGGTACGCAGTATTTT. Its protein is CSARGHRGTTGTQYF.

The V and J genes are TRBV7-9 and TRBJ2-5; D unresolved. Germline V gene data show CDR1 as SEHNR and CDR2 as FQNEAQ (reference sequence). This CDR3 comprises 13 residues. V lost 1 base to trimming and J lost 5 bases, with 8 bases between them. The CDR3 sequence is CASSLGWDETQYF. The CDR3, as DNA: TGTGCCAGCAGCTTAGGGTGGGATGAGACCCAGTACTTC.

In this sample, this clonotype turned up many times. The rearrangement joins TRBV19 to TRBJ2-5; D might be TRBD1 or TRBD2, each matching 5 bases. Deletions cut 4 bases from V and 2 bases from J, with 17 bases between. The CDR3 covers 16 residues. From germline, CDR1 is LNHDA and CDR2 SQIVND (reference sequence). The CDR3 bases are TGTGCCAGTAGTACGTCAGGGAGAGGTCGGCAAGAGACCCAGTACTTC. Protein sequence: CASSTSGRGRQETQYF.

The gene calls are TRBV6-2 or TRBV6-3 and TRBJ2-7, with 7 bases matching TRBD2. The CDR3 consists of 16 residues. V was clipped by 6 bases and J by 0 bases; unmatched bases: 11. Germline V lookup: CDR1 MNHEY, CDR2 SVGEGT. CDR3 in DNA: TGTGCCAGCAGCAGAAGCGCTAGCGGTGTCTCCTACGAGCAGTACTTC. The encoded protein is CASSRSASGVSYEQYF.

This clonotype was observed many times. V gene TRBV5-4 combines with J gene TRBJ2-3; TRBD1 matches at 7 bases. The CDR3 covers 14 residues. Germline CDR1 is SGHNT and CDR2 is YYREEE (reference sequence). The V gene end was trimmed by 5 bases and the J gene end by 2 bases; junction bases not matched to a gene: 5. The CDR3 coding sequence is TGTGCCAGCAGTGCCGGGACAGTCACAGATACGCAGTATTTT. It translates to CASSAGTVTDTQYF.

The gene calls are TRBV20-1 and TRBJ2-7; no firm D call. CDR3 length: 12 amino acids. V was clipped by 5 bases and J by 9 bases, with 17 bases between them. Germline assignment: CDR1 DFQATT and CDR2 SNEGSKA (reference sequence). The chain's CDR3 is CSASPDALGQYF. The CDR3 DNA is TGCAGTGCTTCCCCAGACGCACTCGGGCAGTACTTC.

Remarks on this clonotype: This clone may be a read error of a much larger clone one base away. The chain employs TRBV11-2 and TRBJ2-1; no definite D call. Germline V gene lookup returns CDR1 SGHAT and CDR2 FQNNGV. The V end was cut by 1 base, the J end by 6 bases, with 16 bases between. This CDR3 region has 16 residues. CDR3 loop: CASSLGARRVGNEQFF. The CDR3 region has the DNA TGTGCCAGCAGCTTAGGCGCCAGGAGAGTCGGCAATGAGCAGTTCTTC.

The chain joins TRBV20-1 to TRBJ2-1; 9 bases line up with TRBD1. This CDR3 spans 14 amino acids. CDR1 DFQATT and CDR2 SNEGSKA come from the germline V gene (reference sequence). V lost 5 bases, J lost 8 bases, and 10 bases stayed unmatched. The CDR3 nucleotides are TGCAGTGCTCAAACGGGACAGGGAGCGGATGAGCAGTTCTTC. Protein: CSAQTGQGADEQFF.

This clonotype showed up just once. The chain carries TRBV15 and TRBJ2-6; a weak D match, TRBD1 (6 bases). This CDR3 region has 15 residues. With 1 base removed from V and 15 bases from J, the gap between germline ends came to 19 bases. Germline V gene data show CDR1 as LNHNV and CDR2 as YYDKDF (reference sequence). CDR3 sequence reads: CATSRGNLGADALTF. The CDR3 DNA follows: TGTGCCACCAGCAGAGGGAATCTGGGGGCCGACGCCCTGACTTTC.

This chain joins TRBV9 and TRBJ2-7; 15 bases fit TRBD2. CDR1 SGDLS and CDR2 YYNGEE come from the germline V gene. V shed 3 bases, J shed 7 bases, and the junction held 2 bases outside the gene matches. The CDR3 totals 14 residues. The CDR3 coding sequence is TGTGCCAGCAGCGGGACTAGCGGGAGGGGTGAGCAGTACGTC. Its translation is CASSGTSGRGEQYV.

This clonotype came up many times. V and J are TRBV6-2 or TRBV6-3 and TRBJ1-2, with D uncertain. V shed 6 bases and J shed 4 bases, with 9 bases lying between them. The CDR3 extends over 12 amino acids. Germline CDR1 MNHEY, CDR2 SVGEGT. The CDR3 loop reads CASRANLYGYTF. The CDR3 bases are TGTGCCAGCAGGGCCAACCTCTATGGCTACACCTTC.

In its sample, this clonotype was seen many times. The chain has TRBV7-6 and TRBJ2-2, with 11 bases fitting TRBD2. The CDR3 extends over 18 amino acids. With 1 base clipped from V and 0 bases from J, the junction kept 4 bases outside the gene matches. Germline V CDR1 and CDR2: SGHVS, FNYEAQ. The CDR3 bases are TGTGCCAGCAGCTTAGTGCTAGCGGGGGGTACGAACACCGGGGAGCTGTTTTTT. Protein sequence: CASSLVLAGGTNTGELFF.

The chain has TRBV29-1 and TRBJ2-1; 8 nucleotides align to TRBD2. V shed 0 bases and J 0 bases; nucleotides not matched to a gene: 10. The CDR3 has 18 residues. The germline V gene has CDR1 SQVTM and CDR2 ANQGSEA. CDR3 sequence (DNA): TGCAGCGTTGAAGATCAACGGAGCGGGAGTGGCTCCTACAATGAGCAGTTCTTC. It yields the protein CSVEDQRSGSGSYNEQFF.

The chain recombines TRBV7-8 with TRBJ1-5; the match to TRBD1 covers 8 bases. The V and J ends lost 5 bases and 14 bases, in that order; junction bases with no gene match: 11. The V gene's germline CDR1 is SGHVS and CDR2 FQNEAQ. The CDR3 loop spans 13 amino acids. In DNA form, the CDR3 reads TGTGCCAGCAGCAGAGGAGGACAGGGTAAAAAGCATTTT. Amino acids: CASSRGGQGKKHF. The variable domain in full, completed from reference TRBV7-8 and TRBJ1-5, reads GAGVSQSPRYKVAKRGQDVALRCDPISGHVSLFWYQQALGQGPEFLTYFQNEAQLDKSGLPSDRFFAERPEGSVSTLKIQRTQQEDSAVYLCASSRGGQGKKHFGDGTRLSIL.

This clonotype was recorded at least ten times. The J gene is TRBJ1-2, the V gene TRBV7-8; TRBD1 agrees at 9 bases. Germline loops: CDR1 SGHVS, CDR2 FQNEAQ. J lost 9 bases, V lost 4 bases, and 12 bases had no gene match. CDR3 length: 15 amino acids. CDR3 loop: CASSYTGTGFSSYTF. The CDR3 coding sequence is TGTGCCAGCAGCTACACCGGGACAGGGTTCTCTAGCTACACCTTC.

This clonotype showed up just once. V is TRBV7-3 and J is TRBJ2-5, with a possible D match to TRBD2 (7 bases). Trimming left V 5 bases short and J 5 bases short, with 9 bases between. CDR3 length equals 12 residues. Per germline, CDR1 SGHTA and CDR2 FQGTGA. The CDR3 sequence is CASSRGAETQYF. CDR3 bases: TGTGCCAGCAGCCGGGGGGCTGAGACCCAGTACTTC.

This clonotype came up many times. This chain connects TRBV2 to TRBJ1-1, with a weak D call TRBD1 (5 bases). Trimming removed 6 bases from V and 7 bases from J, with 15 bases in between. CDR1 is SNHLY and CDR2 is FYNNEI in the germline V gene. The CDR3 length is 13 residues. Here the CDR3 reads CASSLRAEGEAFF. In DNA, the CDR3 is TGTGCCAGCAGCCTCAGGGCCGAGGGTGAAGCTTTCTTT.

Worth noting for this clonotype: At one end, the junction sequence differs from germline, possibly due to a read error. The V call is TRBV2, the J call TRBJ2-3; TRBD1 matches at 11 bases. This CDR3 has 12 amino acids. Germline values: CDR1 SNHLY, CDR2 FYNNEI. The CDR3 DNA reads TGTGCCAGCAATCCACCGGGACAGGGGGTACATTTT. This encodes CASNPPGQGVHF.

The chain links TRBV20-1 to TRBJ2-5; D is unresolved. The tail of the sequence fits TRBJ2-7 better, so the J call may be wrong. CDR3 length: 14 residues. CDR1 and CDR2 from the germline V gene are DFQATT and SNEGSKA (reference sequence). For the CDR3, the DNA is TGCAGTGCTAGAACTCGACCCATTCGGGACGAGCAGTACTTC. It encodes CSARTRPIRDEQYF.

This clonotype was observed at least ten times. The chain recombines TRBV7-9 with TRBJ1-1; no definite D call. Germline assignment: CDR1 SEHNR and CDR2 FQNEAQ (reference sequence). This CDR3 is built from 13 residues. V was trimmed by 1 base and J by 4 bases, leaving 7 bases between them. As DNA, the CDR3 is TGTGCCAGCAGCTTAGAAGGGTCCACTGAAGCTTTCTTT. It specifies CASSLEGSTEAFF.

The chain has TRBV10-3 and TRBJ1-2, with 7 bases identical to TRBD1. The CDR3 has 13 amino acids. The V gene end was trimmed by 7 bases and the J gene end by 3 bases; junction bases not matched to a gene: 5. Looked up from germline, CDR1 is ENHRY and CDR2 is SYGVKD. In nucleotides, the CDR3 is TGTGCCATCAAAGGGGGCATCGACTATGGCTACACCTTC. This encodes CAIKGGIDYGYTF.

This clonotype has a single count. The gene calls are TRBV24-1 and TRBJ2-3; 15 positions match TRBD2. V shed 2 bases and J 5 bases; nucleotides not matched to a gene: 4. CDR1 KGHDR and CDR2 SFDVKD come from the germline V gene. This CDR3 contains 17 residues. CDR3 residues: CATSDSRTSGRVDTQYF. DNA of the CDR3: TGTGCCACCAGTGATTCCCGGACTAGCGGGAGGGTAGATACGCAGTATTTT.

This clonotype appeared many times. This chain uses TRBV6-5 with TRBJ1-2; no clear D. V lost 2 bases to trimming and J lost 2 bases, with 9 bases between them. The germline gives CDR1 MNHEY, CDR2 SVGAGI. The CDR3 is 14 amino acids. CDR3 nucleotide sequence: TGTGCCAGCAGTTACACCTTCGAGAACTATGGCTACACCTTC. Protein product: CASSYTFENYGYTF.

This chain uses TRBV20-1 with TRBJ2-7; no clear D gene. The V end was cut by 2 bases, the J end by 2 bases, with 13 bases between. The CDR3 is 14 amino acids. CDR1 is DFQATT, CDR2 SNEGSKA, per germline (reference sequence). The DNA of the CDR3 is TGCAGTGCTAGAAGTCCAGAGCCTGCCTACGAGCAGTACTTC. It translates to CSARSPEPAYEQYF.

V is TRBV7-9 and J is TRBJ2-1; the match to TRBD2 covers 14 bases. J lost 16 bases, V lost 3 bases, and 5 bases had no gene match. Germline loops: CDR1 SEHNR, CDR2 FQNEAQ (reference sequence). This CDR3 spans 13 amino acids. CDR3 residues: CASSLTSGGASFF. CDR3 in DNA: TGTGCCAGCAGCTTGACTAGCGGGGGGGCCTCTTTCTTC.

The chain combines TRBV29-1 with TRBJ2-2, with D unresolved. Germline V gene data show CDR1 as SQVTM and CDR2 as ANQGSEA. V was trimmed by 4 bases and J by 5 bases, leaving 11 bases between them. This CDR3 spans 13 amino acids. The CDR3 spells CSVVGFDTGELFF. The CDR3, as DNA: TGCAGCGTTGTAGGGTTCGATACCGGGGAGCTGTTTTTT.

The CDR3 DNA reads as TGTGCCAGTAGTCCCGGACAGGGGGATGGAAACACCTTC. It specifies CASSPGQGDGNTF. The chain recombines TRBV19 with TRBJ1-2; 10 bases agree with TRBD1. Losses at the gene ends were 5 bases for V and 12 bases for J; bases not matched to a gene: 9. The germline V gene has CDR1 LNHDA and CDR2 SQIVND (reference sequence). The CDR3 runs to 13 residues.

This chain connects TRBV15 to TRBJ2-1; TRBD2 matches 8 bases. This CDR3 is 16 amino acids long. J was trimmed by 0 bases and V by 3 bases; bases with no gene match: 4. Germline V gene lookup returns CDR1 LNHNV and CDR2 YYDKDF (reference sequence). Here the CDR3 reads CATSSGAGASYNEQFF. CDR3 in DNA: TGTGCCACCAGCAGTGGAGCGGGAGCCTCCTACAATGAGCAGTTCTTC.

As to this clonotype: A much larger clone sits a single nucleotide away, making a read error possible. The V call is TRBV5-1, the J call TRBJ1-6; D is ambiguous. The CDR3 has 16 amino acids. Germline loops: CDR1 SGHRS, CDR2 YFSETQ. The V end was cut by 4 bases, the J end by 0 bases, with 11 bases between. The DNA for the CDR3 is TGCGCCAGCAGCGCGAACACGAGCTCCTATAATTCACCCCTCCACTTT. Translation gives CASSANTSSYNSPLHF.

The chain is built from TRBV20-1 and TRBJ1-1, with D uncertain. The germline gives CDR1 DFQATT, CDR2 SNEGSKA (reference sequence). The V end lost 3 bases, the J end lost 3 bases, and 5 bases lay between the germline ends. CDR3 length equals 11 residues. Here the CDR3 reads CSASIHTEAFF. The CDR3 DNA reads as TGCAGTGCTAGCATCCACACTGAAGCTTTCTTT.

This clonotype showed up many times. The chain is built from TRBV20-1 and TRBJ1-5; TRBD1 might be the D (6 bases). The V gene lost 2 bases and the J gene lost 2 bases, with 10 bases spanning the gap. Germline lookup yields CDR1 DFQATT and CDR2 SNEGSKA (reference sequence). This CDR3 has 14 amino acids. CDR3 sequence reads: CSARTSGGNQPQHF. DNA for the CDR3: TGCAGTGCTAGAACCTCAGGGGGCAATCAGCCCCAGCATTTT.